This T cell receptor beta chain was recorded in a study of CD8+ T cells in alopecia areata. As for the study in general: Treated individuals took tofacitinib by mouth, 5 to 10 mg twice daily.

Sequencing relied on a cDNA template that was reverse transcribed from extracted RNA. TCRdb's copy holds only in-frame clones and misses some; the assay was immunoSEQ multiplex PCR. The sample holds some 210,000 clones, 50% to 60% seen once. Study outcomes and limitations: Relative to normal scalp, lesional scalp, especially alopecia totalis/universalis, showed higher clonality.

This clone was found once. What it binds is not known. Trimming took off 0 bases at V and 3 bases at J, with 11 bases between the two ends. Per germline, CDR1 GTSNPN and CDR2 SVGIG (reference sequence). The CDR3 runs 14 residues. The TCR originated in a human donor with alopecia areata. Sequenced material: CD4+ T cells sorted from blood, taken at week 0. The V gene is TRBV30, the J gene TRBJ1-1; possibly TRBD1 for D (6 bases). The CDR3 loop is CAWSVQGGYTEAFF. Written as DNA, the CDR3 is TGTGCCTGGAGTGTACAGGGTGGGTACACTGAAGCTTTCTTT.